Listed below are T cell receptor beta chains from one sample, sequenced in a study of technical replicates of blood from a few donors. TCRdb's table, derived via immunoSEQ multiplex PCR, lists solely in-frame clones and lacks some. In the table there are more than 65,000 clones, around nine tenths of which are singletons. What was sequenced was T cells isolated from PBMCs. The receptor source for this set is a human donor in good health. CDR3s include the opening cysteine and the closing phenylalanine or tryptophan. The order of the fields is V gene, J gene, clone size, D gene, CDR3 DNA, CDR3 protein. The D gene is left open where the match is weak. For some rows the clone size is stated as once, few or many, or as a class when expanded; others skip it.

TRBV9,TRBJ2-7,NA,TRBD2,TGTGCCAGCAGCACTAGCGGGAGCCCCTACGAGCAGTACTTC,CASSTSGSPYEQYF
TRBV21-1,TRBJ2-7,once,NA,TGTGCCAGCAGCAAAACAATAGCGGGAGGCCCCTACGAGCAGTACTTC,CASSKTIAGGPYEQYF
TRBV30,TRBJ1-2,NA,TRBD1,TGTGCCTGGACCAATCCGGGACAGGGCCCTTTTTATACCTTC,CAWTNPGQGPFYTF
TRBV5-1,TRBJ1-1,NA,TRBD1,TGCGCCAGCAGCTTGGCGGGACAGGGAATCACTGAAGCTTTCTTT,CASSLAGQGITEAFF
TRBV7-8,TRBJ1-1,NA,TRBD1,TGTGCCAGCAGCTCATGGACAGGGAACACTGAAGCTTTCTTT,CASSSWTGNTEAFF
TRBV5-4,TRBJ2-7,NA,TRBD1,TGTGCCAGCAGCCCGTCGGCGACAGGGGGCTCCTACGAGCAGTACTTC,CASSPSATGGSYEQYF
TRBV5-6,TRBJ2-7,NA,NA,TGTGCCAGCAGCAGGACAGTATCCTACGAGCAGTACTTC,CASSRTVSYEQYF
TRBV7-2,TRBJ1-1,NA,NA,TGTGCCAGCAGCTTAAGGTCGGGGGGGAACACTGAAGCTTTCTTT,CASSLRSGGNTEAFF
TRBV4-1,TRBJ1-5,NA,NA,TGCGCCAGCAGCCAAGATCATTCAGGGTATCAGCCCCAGCATTTT,CASSQDHSGYQPQHF
TRBV4-3,TRBJ1-4,NA,TRBD1,TGCGCCAGCAGCCAAGGGGTACAGGGGGAACATGAAAAACTGTTTTTT,CASSQGVQGEHEKLFF
TRBV11-1,TRBJ2-7,NA,NA,TGTGCCAGCAGCTTAAAGCCTAGCGCCTACGAGCAGTACTTC,CASSLKPSAYEQYF
TRBV5-4,TRBJ1-2,NA,TRBD1,TGTGCCAGCAGCCAGGACAGGAACAATGGCTACACCTTC,CASSQDRNNGYTF
TRBV28,TRBJ2-7,NA,NA,TGTGCCAGCAGTCCTGTGAGGGTAACCTACGAGCAGTACTTC,CASSPVRVTYEQYF
TRBV29-1,TRBJ2-7,NA,TRBD2,TGCAGCGTTGTATGGGTGGCTAGCGGGAGAATCGACGAGCAGTACTTC,CSVVWVASGRIDEQYF
TRBV6-5,TRBJ2-7,NA,TRBD1,TGTGCCAGCTCCGAGACAGGGGTGTACGAGCAGTACTTC,CASSETGVYEQYF
TRBV6-1,TRBJ2-1,NA,TRBD2,TGTGCCAGCAGTGAAGCCGGACTAGCTGTCGACAATGAGCAGTTCTTC,CASSEAGLAVDNEQFF
TRBV29-1,TRBJ2-3,NA,NA,TGCAGCGTTGAGTCAGGGGCCGGGACAGATACGCAGTATTTT,CSVESGAGTDTQYF
TRBV6-1,TRBJ1-5,NA,TRBD1,TGTGCCAGCAGTGAAGCGTTTGGGACAGGCCATCAGCCCCAGCATTTT,CASSEAFGTGHQPQHF
TRBV6-1,TRBJ2-4,NA,TRBD1,TGTGCCAGCAGTGACGGGTTGGGGACAGGGAAATTTATTGACAAAAACATTCAGTACTTC,CASSDGLGTGKFIDKNIQYF
TRBV5-4,TRBJ2-1,NA,TRBD1,TGTGCCAGCAGCCGAATACAGGGGGGCCGCTACAATGAGCAGTTCTTC,CASSRIQGGRYNEQFF